The rows below give T cell receptor beta chains drawn from one sample of a study of blood T cell repertoires in COVID-19. TCRdb's table, derived via immunoSEQ multiplex PCR, lists solely in-frame clones and lacks some. The repertoire holds under 250,000 clones, with around 82% as singletons. The source material was peripheral blood. The receptors here all came from a human donor in a cohort sampled during active COVID-19. CDR3s include the opening cysteine and the closing phenylalanine or tryptophan. D genes are given only for firm matches. The listing skips clone size in some rows; elsewhere it reads once, few, many or a size class.

J: TRBJ1-6
size: few
V: TRBV7-9
D: .
DNA: TGTGCCAGCAGCTTAGGGCTTAATTCACCCCTCCACTTT
CDR3: CASSLGLNSPLHF

J: TRBJ2-7
size: .
V: TRBV11-2
D: .
DNA: TGTGCCAGCAGCCCCGGGTCTCCTGGCGAGCAGTACTTC
CDR3: CASSPGSPGEQYF

J: TRBJ1-2
size: .
V: TRBV29-1
D: TRBD1
DNA: TGCAGCGCACGTGGGGACAGTGGGAACTATGGCTACACCTTC
CDR3: CSARGDSGNYGYTF

J: TRBJ1-6
size: many
V: TRBV4-2
D: .
DNA: TGTGCCAGCAGCCAAGATTTTGAACTGTCTAATTCACCCCTCCACTTT
CDR3: CASSQDFELSNSPLHF

J: TRBJ1-1
size: few
V: TRBV6-5
D: .
DNA: TGTGCCAGCAGTCGCGGACAACCGAACACTGAAGCTTTCTTT
CDR3: CASSRGQPNTEAFF

J: TRBJ2-3
size: .
V: TRBV6-5
D: TRBD1
DNA: TGTGCCAGCAGCGGGACAGGGGTTGGCTCAGATACGCAGTATTTT
CDR3: CASSGTGVGSDTQYF

J: TRBJ2-7
size: .
V: TRBV27
D: .
DNA: TGTGCCAGCAGTTTATTGGCTAGCGAGAGCTTCGAGCAGTACTTC
CDR3: CASSLLASESFEQYF

J: TRBJ2-2
size: .
V: TRBV11-2
D: .
DNA: TGTGCCAGCAGCTTAGAGTCAGGGGCCACCGGGGAGCTGTTTTTT
CDR3: CASSLESGATGELFF

J: TRBJ2-2
size: .
V: TRBV20-1
D: .
DNA: TGCAGTGCTAGTGCCGGGACTTTCAACACCGGGGAGCTGTTTTTT
CDR3: CSASAGTFNTGELFF

J: TRBJ2-7
size: .
V: TRBV3-1/TRBV3-2
D: TRBD2
DNA: TGTGCCAGCAGCCCCGCTAGCGGAGGCTACGAGCAGTACTTC
CDR3: CASSPASGGYEQYF

J: TRBJ2-3
size: .
V: TRBV4-1
D: .
DNA: TGCGCCAGCAGCCAAGCCTCCGGCGGCCCTAGCACAGATACGCAGTATTTT
CDR3: CASSQASGGPSTDTQYF

J: TRBJ2-5
size: .
V: TRBV25-1
D: TRBD1
DNA: TGTGCCAGCACCGGACAGGGCCACCAAGAGACCCAGTACTTC
CDR3: CASTGQGHQETQYF

J: TRBJ2-3
size: .
V: TRBV3-1/TRBV3-2
D: .
DNA: TGTGCCAGCAGCCAGGGGGCCACAGATACGCAGTATTTT
CDR3: CASSQGATDTQYF

J: TRBJ1-4
size: .
V: TRBV7-9
D: TRBD1
DNA: TGTGCCAGCAGCATACAGGGGTTTGAAAAACTGTTTTTT
CDR3: CASSIQGFEKLFF

J: TRBJ2-3
size: .
V: TRBV28
D: .
DNA: TGTGCCAGCGACGCTAGAGGTACGCAGTATTTT
CDR3: CASDARGTQYF

J: TRBJ2-7
size: .
V: TRBV3-1/TRBV3-2
D: .
DNA: TGTGCCAGCAGCCAAGATTGGTCGGGGAGCGAGCAGTACTTC
CDR3: CASSQDWSGSEQYF

J: TRBJ1-5
size: .
V: TRBV3-1/TRBV3-2
D: .
DNA: TGTGCCAGCAGCCAAGGAGGGTCCAGCAATCAGCCCCAGCATTTT
CDR3: CASSQGGSSNQPQHF

J: TRBJ2-1
size: .
V: TRBV5-1
D: TRBD2
DNA: TGCGCCAGCAGCATCGAAGGAGGGACTAGCGGTTACAATGAGCAGTTCTTC
CDR3: CASSIEGGTSGYNEQFF

J: TRBJ2-7
size: .
V: TRBV29-1
D: .
DNA: TGCAGCGTTGAATTGAGCTACGAGCAGTACTTC
CDR3: CSVELSYEQYF

J: TRBJ1-4
size: .
V: TRBV7-2
D: TRBD1
DNA: TGTGCCAGCAGCTCCGACAGGGAAGATGAAAAACTGTTTTTT
CDR3: CASSSDREDEKLFF

J: TRBJ2-1
size: .
V: TRBV7-9
D: TRBD2
DNA: TGTGCCAGCAGCTTTCGCGGGGTCGGGAGGGCCCTCCATGAGCAGTTCTTC
CDR3: CASSFRGVGRALHEQFF

J: TRBJ2-2
size: .
V: TRBV13
D: .
DNA: TGTACCAGCAGCTTTTCTCCGGCCGGGGAGCTGTTTTTT
CDR3: CTSSFSPAGELFF

J: TRBJ2-2
size: .
V: TRBV9
D: .
DNA: TGTGCCAGCAGCGACCGGACAGTGAACACCGGGGAGCTGTTTTTT
CDR3: CASSDRTVNTGELFF

J: TRBJ1-5
size: .
V: TRBV10-3
D: .
DNA: TGTGCCATCAGTGAGGAGGTCTGGATTAGCAATCAGCCCCAGCATTTT
CDR3: CAISEEVWISNQPQHF

J: TRBJ2-7
size: .
V: TRBV4-3
D: .
DNA: TGCGCCAGCAGCCAAGAACCGGGTCCCTACGAGCAGTACTTC
CDR3: CASSQEPGPYEQYF

J: TRBJ2-2
size: once
V: TRBV7-2
D: TRBD1
DNA: TGTGCCAGCAGCCCATCGCCAGCCGGGACAGCGAACACCGGGGAGCTGTTTTTT
CDR3: CASSPSPAGTANTGELFF

J: TRBJ1-3
size: .
V: TRBV18
D: .
DNA: TGTGCCAGCTCACCCCCCGCTTCCAGCAGGGCCCTCCGCTCTGGAAACACCATATATTTT
CDR3: CASSPPASSRALRSGNTIYF

J: TRBJ2-7
size: .
V: TRBV5-1
D: .
DNA: TGCGCCAGCAACCCGGGGGCCCGGGAGGACTACGAGCAGTACTTC
CDR3: CASNPGAREDYEQYF

J: TRBJ2-5
size: .
V: TRBV11-2
D: TRBD2
DNA: TGTGCCAGCAGCTTAACTAGCGGGATGTCGTATGAGACCCAGTACTTC
CDR3: CASSLTSGMSYETQYF

J: TRBJ2-2
size: .
V: TRBV2
D: .
DNA: TGTGCCAGCAGTGAAGCTAGGAGCGGGGAGCTGTTTTTT
CDR3: CASSEARSGELFF

J: TRBJ2-5
size: .
V: TRBV5-5
D: .
DNA: TGTGCCAGCAGCTTCCGCCCACTGCAGGGGCTCTCTAAACAAGAGACCCAGTACTTC
CDR3: CASSFRPLQGLSKQETQYF

J: TRBJ1-2
size: .
V: TRBV14
D: .
DNA: TGTGCCAGCAGCCAAGATCTTATTGAGAATGGCTACACCTTC
CDR3: CASSQDLIENGYTF

J: TRBJ1-4
size: .
V: TRBV9
D: .
DNA: TGTGCCAGCAGCGTAGGCGGAACTACCCGGAATGAAAAACTGTTTTTT
CDR3: CASSVGGTTRNEKLFF

J: TRBJ1-2
size: .
V: TRBV6-5
D: .
DNA: TGTGCCAGCAGTTATTTGCAGGCAGGCGGCTACACCTTC
CDR3: CASSYLQAGGYTF

J: TRBJ2-1
size: .
V: TRBV6-1
D: .
DNA: TGTGCCAGCAGTGAGGAGGCCAATGAGCAGTTCTTC
CDR3: CASSEEANEQFF

J: TRBJ2-7
size: .
V: TRBV28
D: .
DNA: TGTGCCAGTACTAGGTCGAGGACTTCCTACGAGCAGTACTTC
CDR3: CASTRSRTSYEQYF